The 5 T cell receptor beta chains given below trace back to one sample, sequenced in a study of T cell repertoires in cytomegalovirus infection (dated by TCRdb to about 2019). Reads for this sample came from an Illumina HiSeq 1500. Using fastp at Q25 and MiXCR, TCRdb reprocessed the public reads and kept productive beta chains. Here each entry gathers all rows of one CDR3 protein and keeps the most common genes and DNA. Here the sample has about 440,000 distinct CDR3 sequences; under 40% occur a single time. Around 13% of the sample belongs to the ten largest clones. Sequencing was performed on PBMCs. Receptors originate from a human donor in good health (CMV status not recorded). Some clones in this sample may be carry-over from other donors' samples.

The chain is built from TRBV12-3 or TRBV12-4 and TRBJ2-7; D is perhaps TRBD1 (6 bases). Trimming stripped 2 bases from V and 0 bases from J, with 11 bases between. This CDR3 is built from 15 residues. CDR3 DNA: TGTGCCAGCAGTTTATCTACAGGGAGCTCCTACGAGCAGTACTTC. As protein: CASSLSTGSSYEQYF.

Notes on this clonotype: Compared with germline, one end of the junction differs, possibly owing to a read error. The V and J genes are TRBV25-1 and TRBJ2-7; D is perhaps TRBD1 (6 bases). From germline, CDR1 is MGHDK and CDR2 SYGVNS. The CDR3 runs 13 residues. CDR3 region: CASSDPGAYEHYF. For the CDR3, the DNA is TGTGCCAGCAGTGACCCAGGGGCCTACGAGCATTACTTC.

This chain's CDR3 is CAITEAYQETQYF. In DNA, the CDR3 is TGTGCCATCACCGAGGCATACCAAGAGACCCAGTACTTC. The chain carries TRBV7-6 and TRBJ2-5; D is unclear. Germline values: CDR1 SGHVS, CDR2 FNYEAQ. V shed 10 bases and J shed 0 bases, with 12 bases lying between them. This CDR3 contains 13 residues.

Many counts were recorded for this clonotype. The genes are TRBV7-2 and TRBJ2-1, with D tentatively TRBD1 or TRBD2 (5 bases each). This CDR3 comprises 15 residues. Trimming left V 5 bases short and J 10 bases short, with 21 bases between. Per germline, CDR1 SGHTA and CDR2 FQGNSA. CDR3 sequence: CASSPPGRRSGEQFF. DNA of the CDR3: TGTGCCAGCAGCCCCCCGGGACGCCGCTCGGGAGAGCAGTTCTTC.

V and J are TRBV19 and TRBJ2-6; D is unresolved. The CDR3 is made up of 16 amino acids. Germline V gives CDR1 LNHDA, CDR2 SQIVND (reference sequence). V shed 7 bases and J shed 4 bases, with 17 bases lying between them. The CDR3 is CASIIPNRKGANVLTF. The CDR3 DNA reads as TGTGCCAGTATTATTCCCAATCGAAAAGGGGCCAACGTCCTGACTTTC.